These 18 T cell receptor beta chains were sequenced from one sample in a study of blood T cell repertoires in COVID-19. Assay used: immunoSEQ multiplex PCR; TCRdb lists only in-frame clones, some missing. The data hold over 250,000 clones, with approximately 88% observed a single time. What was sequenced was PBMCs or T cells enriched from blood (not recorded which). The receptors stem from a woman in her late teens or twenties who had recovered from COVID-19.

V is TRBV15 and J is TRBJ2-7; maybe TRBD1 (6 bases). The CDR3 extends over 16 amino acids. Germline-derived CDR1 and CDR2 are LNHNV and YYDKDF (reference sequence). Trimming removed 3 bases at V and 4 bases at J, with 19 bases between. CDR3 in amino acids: CATSSTSPGHHYEQYF. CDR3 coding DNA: TGTGCCACCAGCAGCACCAGCCCGGGACACCATTACGAGCAGTACTTC.

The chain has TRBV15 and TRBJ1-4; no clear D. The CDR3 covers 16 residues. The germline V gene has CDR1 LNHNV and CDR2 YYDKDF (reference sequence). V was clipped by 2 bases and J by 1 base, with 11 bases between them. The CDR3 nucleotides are TGTGCCACCAGCAGACCTTTCGCGCAAACTAATGAAAAACTGTTTTTT. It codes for CATSRPFAQTNEKLFF.

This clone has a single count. CDR3 DNA sequence: TGTGCCAGCAGCATGTACTCTTCAGGGTCCTACAATGAGCAGTTCTTC. Translated: CASSMYSSGSYNEQFF. The V call is TRBV5-4, the J call TRBJ2-1, with a possible D match to TRBD1 (5 bases). Per germline, CDR1 SGHNT and CDR2 YYREEE (reference sequence). The V gene lost 4 bases and the J gene lost 1 base, with 15 bases spanning the gap. This CDR3 contains 16 residues.

The CDR3 sequence: CASRGGSSGNTIYF. CDR3 nucleotide sequence: TGTGCCAGCAGGGGGGGGTCCTCTGGAAACACCATATATTTT. The chain uses TRBV28 and TRBJ1-3, with D tentatively TRBD1 (5 bases). The length of the CDR3 is 14 residues. The germline V gene encodes CDR1 MDHEN and CDR2 SYDVKM. V was clipped by 6 bases and J by 0 bases, with 9 bases between them. Full variable domain (rest looked up from reference TRBV28 and TRBJ1-3): DVKVTQSSRYLVKRTGEKVFLECVQDMDHENMFWYRQDPGLGLRLIYFSYDVKMKEKGDIPEGYSVSREKKERFSLILESASTNQTSMYLCASRGGSSGNTIYFGEGSWLTVV.

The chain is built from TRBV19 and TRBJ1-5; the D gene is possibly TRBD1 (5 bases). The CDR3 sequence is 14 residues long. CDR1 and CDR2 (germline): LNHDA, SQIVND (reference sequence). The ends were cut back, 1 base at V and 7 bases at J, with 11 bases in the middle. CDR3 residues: CASSIGPGDQPQHF. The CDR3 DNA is TGTGCCAGTAGTATAGGTCCGGGGGACCAGCCCCAGCATTTT.

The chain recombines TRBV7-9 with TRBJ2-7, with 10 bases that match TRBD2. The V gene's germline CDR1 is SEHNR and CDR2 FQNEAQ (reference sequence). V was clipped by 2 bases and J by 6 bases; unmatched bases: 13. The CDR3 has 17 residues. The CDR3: CASSLLASSGRIFEQYF. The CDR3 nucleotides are TGTGCCAGCAGCTTATTGGCGTCTAGCGGGAGAATTTTCGAGCAGTACTTC.

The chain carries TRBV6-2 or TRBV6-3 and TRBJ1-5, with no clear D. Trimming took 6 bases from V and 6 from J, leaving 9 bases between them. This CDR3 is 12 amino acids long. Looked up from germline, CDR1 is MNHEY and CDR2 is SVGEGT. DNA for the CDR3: TGTGCCAGCAGCGAGTGGGCTCAGCCCCAGCATTTT. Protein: CASSEWAQPQHF.

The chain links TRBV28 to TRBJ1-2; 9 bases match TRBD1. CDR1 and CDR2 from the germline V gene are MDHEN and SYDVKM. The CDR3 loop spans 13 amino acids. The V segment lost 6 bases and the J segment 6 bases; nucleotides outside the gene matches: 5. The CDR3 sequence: CASRRDREDGYTF. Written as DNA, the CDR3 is TGTGCCAGCAGGAGGGACAGGGAGGATGGCTACACCTTC.

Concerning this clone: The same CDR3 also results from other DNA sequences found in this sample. In DNA, the CDR3 is TGTGCCAGCAGCTTAAGTCGCGCGGGCGGGGAGCTGTTTTTT. It specifies CASSLSRAGGELFF. The V and J genes are TRBV7-2 and TRBJ2-2; TRBD2 might be the D (5 bases). The CDR3 extends over 14 amino acids. The V gene lost 2 bases and the J gene lost 7 bases, with 11 bases spanning the gap. Germline loops: CDR1 SGHTA, CDR2 FQGNSA.

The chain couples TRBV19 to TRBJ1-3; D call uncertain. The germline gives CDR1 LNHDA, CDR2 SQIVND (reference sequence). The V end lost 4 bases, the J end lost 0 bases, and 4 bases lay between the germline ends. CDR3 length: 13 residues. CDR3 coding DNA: TGTGCCAGTAGTAGGGCCTCTGGAAACACCATATATTTT. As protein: CASSRASGNTIYF.

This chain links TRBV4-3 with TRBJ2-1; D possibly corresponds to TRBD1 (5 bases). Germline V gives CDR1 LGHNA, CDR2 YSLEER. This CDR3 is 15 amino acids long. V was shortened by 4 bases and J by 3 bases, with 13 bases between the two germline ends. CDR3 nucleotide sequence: TGCGCCAGCAGCCTTGGGGCCAGCAGCTACAATGAGCAGTTCTTC. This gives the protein CASSLGASSYNEQFF.

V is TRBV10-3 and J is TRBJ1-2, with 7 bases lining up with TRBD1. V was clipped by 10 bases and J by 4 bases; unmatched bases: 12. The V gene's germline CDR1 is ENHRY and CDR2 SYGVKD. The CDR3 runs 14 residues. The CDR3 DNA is TGTGCCACCAAGTTAGGAGGGGGCAGCTATGGCTACACCTTC. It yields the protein CATKLGGGSYGYTF.

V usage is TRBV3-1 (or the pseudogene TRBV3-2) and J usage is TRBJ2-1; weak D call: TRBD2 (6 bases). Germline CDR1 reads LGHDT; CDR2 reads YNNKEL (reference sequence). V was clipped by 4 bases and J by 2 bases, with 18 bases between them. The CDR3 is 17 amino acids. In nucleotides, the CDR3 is TGTGCCAGCAGCCGGTCCAAGACTAGTACTGCCTACAATGAGCAGTTCTTC. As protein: CASSRSKTSTAYNEQFF.

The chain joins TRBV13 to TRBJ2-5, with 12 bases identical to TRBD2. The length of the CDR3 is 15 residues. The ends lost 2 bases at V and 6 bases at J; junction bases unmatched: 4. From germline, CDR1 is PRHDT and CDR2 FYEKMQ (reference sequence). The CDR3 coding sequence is TGTGCCAGCAGCTTAAGGGGGACTAGCGGGCAGACCCAGTACTTC. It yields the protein CASSLRGTSGQTQYF.

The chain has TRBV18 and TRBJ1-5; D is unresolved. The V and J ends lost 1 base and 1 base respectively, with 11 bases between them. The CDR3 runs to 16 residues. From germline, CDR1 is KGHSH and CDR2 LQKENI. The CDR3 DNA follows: TGTGCCAGCTCACCACGGGGAGGTAGAAGCAATCAGCCCCAGCATTTT. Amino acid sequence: CASSPRGGRSNQPQHF.

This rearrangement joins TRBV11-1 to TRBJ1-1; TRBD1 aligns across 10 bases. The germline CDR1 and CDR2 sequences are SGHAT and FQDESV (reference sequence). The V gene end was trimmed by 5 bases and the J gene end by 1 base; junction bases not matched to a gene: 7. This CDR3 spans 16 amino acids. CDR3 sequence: CASSLWTGGKNTEAFF. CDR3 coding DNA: TGTGCCAGCAGCCTCTGGACAGGGGGAAAGAACACTGAAGCTTTCTTT.

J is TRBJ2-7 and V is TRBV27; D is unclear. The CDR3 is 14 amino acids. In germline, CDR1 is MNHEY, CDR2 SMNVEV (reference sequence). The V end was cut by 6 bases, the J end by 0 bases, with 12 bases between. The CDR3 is CASSLTADSYEQYF. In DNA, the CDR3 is TGTGCCAGCAGCCTAACGGCGGACTCCTACGAGCAGTACTTC.

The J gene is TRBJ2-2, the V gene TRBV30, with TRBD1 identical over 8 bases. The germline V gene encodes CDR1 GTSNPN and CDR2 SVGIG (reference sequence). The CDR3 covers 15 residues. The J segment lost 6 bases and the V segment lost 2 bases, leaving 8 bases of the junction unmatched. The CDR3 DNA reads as TGTGCCTGGAGTTCCGCGGACAGGGCGGCCGGGGAGCTGTTTTTT. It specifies CAWSSADRAAGELFF.